This is a list of T cell receptor beta chains from one sample in a study of cytomegalovirus exposure and HLA in healthy donors. Clones were read by immunoSEQ multiplex PCR, and TCRdb kept only the in-frame ones, dropping some. The sample contains fewer than 250,000 clones, roughly 82% of which appear only once. Sequencing was carried out using PBMCs. The receptors were gathered from a woman in her late teens or twenties in good health and CMV-seronegative. Both conserved end residues are trimmed from each CDR3.

j_call	v_call	cdr3_aa
TRBJ2-3	TRBV7-9	ASSLGGTGADTQY
TRBJ2-7	TRBV2	ASSAGLAGGKYEQY
TRBJ1-2	TRBV2	ASHRGNYGYT
TRBJ2-7	TRBV6-5	ASSSLENEQY
TRBJ2-3	TRBV6-1	ASKGVNTDTQY
TRBJ2-1	TRBV2	ASTQSTSGSNEQF
TRBJ1-1	TRBV2	ASRGTGLNTEAF
TRBJ2-5	TRBV29-1	SAPGAGGALETQY
TRBJ1-1	TRBV11-2	ASSLIQNTEAF
TRBJ1-2	TRBV9	ASSVGQESDGYT
TRBJ2-3	TRBV18	ASSPRRKGWSDTQY
TRBJ2-1	TRBV9	ASSPWGQDYNEQF
TRBJ2-5	TRBV11-2	ASSLQAKETQY
TRBJ1-6	TRBV10-3	AISQGTGASSPLH
TRBJ2-1	TRBV27	AIDRSLF
TRBJ2-1	TRBV5-4	ASSSGQGFEQF
TRBJ1-1	TRBV30	AWTRDSVNTEAF
TRBJ1-6	TRBV11-2	ASSLTGQIPYNSPLH
TRBJ2-5	TRBV7-2	ASSLGTSGGADETQY
TRBJ1-2	TRBV9	ASSVGGQVGYGYT
TRBJ1-2	TRBV19	ASSIEVTGPYGYT
TRBJ2-3	TRBV2	ASSEGLAGWYVSTDTQY
TRBJ2-2	TRBV6-6	ASSVNTGLGTGELF
TRBJ2-1	TRBV7-9	ASSPPGWEQF
TRBJ2-7	TRBV14	ASSQWAGYEQY
TRBJ1-3	TRBV30	AWSSGPGNTIY
TRBJ2-3	TRBV6-1	ASSDRGPTDTQY
TRBJ2-2	TRBV6-4	ASSDSDRVFPGELF
TRBJ2-1	TRBV27	ASQTSGSYFSYNEQF
TRBJ2-1	TRBV11-3	ASSFEGLAGYNEQF
TRBJ2-3	TRBV5-1	ASSSTAGGSTDTQY
TRBJ2-7	TRBV18	ASSPPGLAGGYEQY
TRBJ1-2	TRBV6-1	ASTSWGVVSYGYT
TRBJ2-3	TRBV5-1	ASSFGLDRTDTQY
TRBJ1-4	TRBV10-2	ASRLDRGQNEKLF
TRBJ2-6	TRBV6-5	ASSPQRAGANVLT
TRBJ2-1	TRBV7-2	ASSTFRGGWDNEQF
TRBJ2-3	TRBV30	AWGIRLAGVADTQY
TRBJ1-1	TRBV5-1	ASSFWAGAMDTEAF
TRBJ1-2	TRBV15	ATSRGRGGANYGYT
TRBJ1-5	TRBV27	ASSSGYWPQH
TRBJ1-1	TRBV7-8	ASSRGLRAEAF
TRBJ2-7	TRBV11-2	ASSFDRGAYEQY
TRBJ2-5	TRBV4-1	ASSQSSSGTQY
TRBJ2-1	TRBV18	ASSPPKGEQF
TRBJ2-2	TRBV15	ATSRAVQGTGELF
TRBJ2-1	TRBV7-9	ASSLRTAGEQF
TRBJ2-3	TRBV29-1	SVGPGQGPTDTQY
TRBJ1-5	TRBV5-4	ASSLGGMVSNQPQH
TRBJ1-4	TRBV9	ASSEGTGLKGKLF
TRBJ2-6	TRBV2	ASRQESGANVLT
TRBJ2-7	TRBV10-3	AISLTGGEQY